Shown below are 15 T cell receptor beta chains from a single sample sequenced in a study of cytomegalovirus exposure and HLA in healthy donors. Assay: immunoSEQ multiplex PCR; the TCRdb copy retains only in-frame clones and omits some. The top ten hold 0.8% to 1.2% of the sample, which has roughly 220,000 clones, around nine tenths seen once. Sequencing was carried out using PBMCs. The origin of the receptors is a woman under 30 in good health and CMV-seronegative.

This rearrangement joins TRBV5-1 to TRBJ2-7, with 7 bases that match TRBD1. CDR3 length equals 18 residues. CDR1 and CDR2 from the germline V gene are SGHRS and YFSETQ. The trim removed 4 bases at V and 4 bases at J, leaving 20 bases unmatched. The DNA of the CDR3 is TGCGCCAGCAGCCCTGGACAGGTACTAATCCGCCTTAGGTACGAGCAGTACTTC. Encoded protein: CASSPGQVLIRLRYEQYF.

The V call is TRBV19, the J call TRBJ2-1, with D possibly matching TRBD2 (7 bases). CDR1 is LNHDA, CDR2 SQIVND, per germline (reference sequence). V was cut by 4 bases and J by 4 bases, with 14 bases left in between. This CDR3 comprises 15 residues. CDR3 in DNA: TGTGCCAGTAGTAGGGGGCTAGCGGAGTACAATGAGCAGTTCTTC. The encoded protein is CASSRGLAEYNEQFF.

This chain connects TRBV30 to TRBJ1-1; the match to TRBD1 covers 7 bases. The CDR3 spans 14 residues. Trimming cost V 7 bases and J 7 bases; bases outside gene matches: 15. Germline CDR1 GTSNPN, CDR2 SVGIG (reference sequence). The CDR3 DNA is TGTGCCTTGAAATGGGGTACAGGGGAAGGTGAAGCTTTCTTT. Protein sequence: CALKWGTGEGEAFF.

The rearrangement links TRBV9 to TRBJ2-1; 12 bases match TRBD2. Trimming took 2 bases from V and 8 from J; bases not matched to a gene: 8. The CDR3 has 16 amino acids. From germline, CDR1 is SGDLS and CDR2 YYNGEE. The CDR3 nucleotides are TGTGCCAGCAGCGTCGCTAGACTAGCGGGAGTGCATGAGCAGTTCTTC. It translates to CASSVARLAGVHEQFF.

This clone was picked up one time. The chain recombines TRBV5-1 with TRBJ2-2, with 8 nucleotides matching TRBD1. V gave up 5 bases and J gave up 3 bases; unmatched junction bases: 6. CDR3 length: 15 residues. Germline CDR1 reads SGHRS; CDR2 reads YFSETQ. The CDR3 coding sequence is TGCGCCAGCAGGCAAACAGGGGGTGACACCGGGGAGCTGTTTTTT. Translated, it gives CASRQTGGDTGELFF.

The count of this clone is one. The chain combines TRBV9 with TRBJ1-2; unclear D gene. The CDR3 loop spans 15 amino acids. From germline, CDR1 is SGDLS and CDR2 YYNGEE. Deletions cut 3 bases from V and 0 bases from J, with 12 bases between. The CDR3 reads CASSADLDPNYGYTF. As DNA, the CDR3 is TGTGCCAGCAGCGCTGACCTAGACCCTAACTATGGCTACACCTTC.

The chain is built from TRBV30 and TRBJ1-1; D might be TRBD1 (5 bases). The germline V gene has CDR1 GTSNPN and CDR2 SVGIG (reference sequence). The germline V and J ends were trimmed by 5 bases and 7 bases, with 11 bases remaining between them. This CDR3 has 11 amino acids. The CDR3 nucleotides read TGTGCCTGGGCGGGGGGAATTGAAGCTTTCTTT. Protein: CAWAGGIEAFF.

The chain links TRBV6-6 to TRBJ1-4, with TRBD1 identical over 8 bases. The CDR3 is made up of 15 amino acids. Germline V gene lookup returns CDR1 MNHNY and CDR2 SVGAGI (reference sequence). Germline trimming cut 6 bases from V and 5 bases from J; bases unmatched to any gene: 8. The CDR3 DNA reads as TGTGCCAGCAGGACCTGGACAGGGTTAAATGAAAAACTGTTTTTT. Its translation: CASRTWTGLNEKLFF.

This rearrangement joins TRBV30 to TRBJ2-2; 7 positions match TRBD1. The junction had 19 bases not matched to a gene; V was cut back by 0 bases and J by 6 bases. This CDR3 has 19 amino acids. The germline CDR1 and CDR2 sequences are GTSNPN and SVGIG (reference sequence). The CDR3 loop reads CAWSVRLAFRQGRAGELFF. The CDR3 nucleotides read TGTGCCTGGAGTGTACGCCTGGCTTTTCGACAGGGAAGGGCCGGGGAGCTGTTTTTT.

The chain couples TRBV7-9 to TRBJ1-5; D remains ambiguous. The V gene lost 6 bases and the J gene lost 7 bases, with 25 bases spanning the gap. From germline, CDR1 is SEHNR and CDR2 FQNEAQ (reference sequence). This CDR3 contains 17 residues. The CDR3 nucleotides read TGTGCCAGCAGTTCCGCGGCGCCTAAATTCCGTGGACAGCCCCAGCATTTT. Protein sequence: CASSSAAPKFRGQPQHF.

V usage is TRBV6-1 and J usage is TRBJ2-1; 10 bases line up with TRBD2. The CDR3 extends over 14 amino acids. The V segment lost 5 bases and the J segment 8 bases; nucleotides outside the gene matches: 6. Germline CDR1 reads MNHNS; CDR2 reads SASEGT. CDR3 coding DNA: TGTGCCAGCAGTTCCCTAGCGGGAGTACATGAGCAGTTCTTC. Protein sequence: CASSSLAGVHEQFF.

The chain is built from TRBV7-6 and TRBJ2-1; 11 nucleotides line up with TRBD2. J lost 5 bases, V lost 1 base, and 7 bases had no gene match. There are 17 residues in the CDR3. Per the germline V gene, CDR1 is SGHVS and CDR2 is FNYEAQ. This CDR3 is CASSLGRTSGLHNEQFF. CDR3 sequence (DNA): TGTGCCAGCAGCTTAGGGCGGACTAGCGGGCTCCACAATGAGCAGTTCTTC.

The V gene is TRBV4-1, the J gene TRBJ2-3; no definite D call. This CDR3 comprises 15 residues. Germline V gives CDR1 MGHRA, CDR2 YSYEKL. Trimming shortened V by 0 bases and J by 0 bases, and 7 bases separated the two germline ends. The chain's CDR3 is CASSQDPTSTDTQYF. The CDR3 bases are TGCGCCAGCAGCCAAGATCCCACTAGCACAGATACGCAGTATTTT.

The chain employs TRBV6-4 and TRBJ2-1; TRBD2 matches at 7 bases. CDR1 MRHNA and CDR2 SNTAGT come from the germline V gene. The V gene end was trimmed by 4 bases and the J gene end by 4 bases; junction bases not matched to a gene: 4. The CDR3 is made up of 14 amino acids. CDR3 loop: CASSVGGRYNEQFF. In DNA form, the CDR3 reads TGTGCCAGCAGTGTGGGCGGGAGATACAATGAGCAGTTCTTC.

The rearrangement joins TRBV28 to TRBJ1-1, with D unclear. This CDR3 spans 13 amino acids. Trimming removed 2 bases at V and 1 base at J, with 5 bases between. In germline, CDR1 is MDHEN, CDR2 SYDVKM. CDR3 nucleotide sequence: TGTGCCAGCAGTTTACTATCGAACACTGAAGCTTTCTTT. This gives the protein CASSLLSNTEAFF.